This T cell receptor (beta chain) is from a study of blood T cell repertoires in COVID-19. Per the study methods: It was from reference gene primer amplification that nucleated cell counts were estimated. Data came from immunoSEQ multiplex PCR; TCRdb stores just in-frame clones and leaves some out. The DNA was the basis for D and trimming; V, J and clone size are from that table. Of 110,000 or so clones listed, roughly 80% are singletons. Trimming removed 8 bases at V and 4 bases at J, with 24 bases between. The CDR3 sequence is 17 residues long. Germline CDR1 SGHVS, CDR2 FQNEAQ. This clonotype was obtained from a woman between 65 and 79 years old with acute or convalescent COVID-19. The specimen sequenced was peripheral blood. This chain uses TRBV7-8 with TRBJ1-3; maybe TRBD1 (5 bases). In DNA, the CDR3 is TGTGCCAGCTATCCTAGTATCCCAGGGCGAACGGGAAACACCATATATTTT. It translates to CASYPSIPGRTGNTIYF.